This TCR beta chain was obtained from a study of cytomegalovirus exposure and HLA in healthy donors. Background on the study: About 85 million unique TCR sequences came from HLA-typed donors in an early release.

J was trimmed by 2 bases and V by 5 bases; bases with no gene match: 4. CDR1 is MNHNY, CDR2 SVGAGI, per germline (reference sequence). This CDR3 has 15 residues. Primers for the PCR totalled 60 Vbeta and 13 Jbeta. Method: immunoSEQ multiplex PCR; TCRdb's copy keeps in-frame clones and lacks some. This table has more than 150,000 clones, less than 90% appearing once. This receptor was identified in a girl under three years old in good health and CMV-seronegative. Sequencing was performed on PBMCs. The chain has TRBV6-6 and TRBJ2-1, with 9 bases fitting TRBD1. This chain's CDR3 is CASSRTGGAYNEQFF. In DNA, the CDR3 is TGTGCCAGCAGTCGAACAGGGGGCGCCTACAATGAGCAGTTCTTC.